What follows are 18 T cell receptor beta chains derived from one specimen sequenced in a study of T cells in women clearing cervical HPV infection. The method was immunoSEQ multiplex PCR; TCRdb's version includes in-frame clones alone and lacks a portion of them. Its listing shows tens of thousands of clones. The specimen was blood buffy coat. The receptors derive from a woman between 18 and 69 years old with a cervical HPV16 infection that either progressed to CIN3+ or cleared (not recorded which).

A word on this clone: The read terminates 3 residues ahead of where the CDR3 ends, so the germline J gene completes it. This chain connects TRBV20-1 to TRBJ2-7, with 8 bases fitting TRBD1. V was clipped by 4 bases and J by 2 bases; unmatched bases: 4. Per the germline V gene, CDR1 is DFQATT and CDR2 is SNEGSKA (reference sequence). The CDR3 runs 13 residues. CDR3 sequence: CSANRGSTYEQYF. The sequenced CDR3 bases are TGCAGTGCTAACAGGGGGTCTACCTACGAG.

A note on this clone: The read falls 3 residues short of the CDR3 end, and the missing part is taken from the germline J gene. The gene calls are TRBV6-2 or TRBV6-3 and TRBJ2-3, with 10 positions matching TRBD1. This CDR3 contains 16 residues. Germline values: CDR1 MNHEY, CDR2 SVGEGT. Incomplete CDR3 DNA: TGTGCCAGCAGTTACCGATCCGGGACAGGGGTAGAGACG. Its protein product is CASSYRSGTGVET. The complete CDR3 protein is CASSYRSGTGVETQYF.

Comment on this clone: The DNA ends 3 residues before the CDR3 does, and the rest of the CDR3 is filled in from the germline J gene. The chain combines TRBV20-1 with TRBJ2-3; 9 nucleotides line up with TRBD2. The CDR3 sequence is 14 residues long. CDR1 DFQATT and CDR2 SNEGSKA come from the germline V gene (reference sequence). V trimming: 0 bases; J trimming: 8 bases; junction bases outside the gene matches: 6. This CDR3 reads CSAREPSGVATQYF. The CDR3 bases that were read are TGCAGTGCTAGAGAACCTAGCGGGGTCGCTACG.

Comments on this clone: The CDR3 end lies 3 residues beyond the end of the read and is filled in from the germline J gene. This chain joins TRBV7-9 and TRBJ1-1; tentatively, D is TRBD1 (6 bases). Trimming stripped 8 bases from V and 1 base from J, with 11 bases between. Germline V gene lookup returns CDR1 SEHNR and CDR2 FQNEAQ (reference sequence). The CDR3 has 13 residues. The sequenced CDR3 bases are TGTGCCAGCCAGAGGGGGGGGAACACTGAA. Its translation is CASQRGGNTE. In full, the CDR3 reads CASQRGGNTEAFF.

Remarks on this clone: The CDR3 end falls 3 residues outside the read, so it is completed with the germline J gene. The chain has TRBV2 and TRBJ2-3; TRBD2 matches at 8 bases. The trim removed 4 bases at V and 5 bases at J, leaving 17 bases unmatched. CDR1 is SNHLY and CDR2 is FYNNEI in the germline V gene. This CDR3 is 18 amino acids long. The CDR3 loop is CASSGLSIGAGVEDTQYF. CDR3 bases read: TGTGCCAGCAGTGGGCTCTCTATCGGAGCGGGGGTGGAAGATACG.

As concerns this clone: The read comes to an end 3 residues before the CDR3 does, leaving the germline J gene to fill in the end. The chain combines TRBV28 with TRBJ2-2; D possibly corresponds to TRBD1 (6 bases). The CDR3 spans 13 residues. The V end was cut by 8 bases, the J end by 4 bases, with 11 bases between. Germline CDR1 is MDHEN and CDR2 is SYDVKM. The CDR3 DNA, read in part, is TGTGCCAGCCATAGAGGGGGCACCGGGGAG. This gives the protein CASHRGGTGE. The entire CDR3 is CASHRGGTGELFF.

As to this clone: The sequenced fragment ends 3 residues before the CDR3 boundary, so the rest is inferred from the germline J gene. This chain uses TRBV28 with TRBJ2-3; 10 bases are shared with TRBD2. This CDR3 contains 13 residues. The germline V gene encodes CDR1 MDHEN and CDR2 SYDVKM. CDR3 sequence reads: CASSIAGGETQYF. The covered CDR3 bases are TGTGCCAGCAGTATAGCGGGGGGAGAGACG.

About this clone: The read ends 3 residues before the CDR3 terminus; that terminus is restored from the germline J gene. This chain uses TRBV6-4 with TRBJ2-2, with 9 positions matching TRBD1. The CDR3 loop spans 14 amino acids. V was clipped by 4 bases and J by 3 bases; unmatched bases: 0. Germline-derived CDR1 and CDR2 are MRHNA and SNTAGT. Partial CDR3 DNA: TGTGCCAGCAGTGGGACAGGGGACACCGGGGAG. Protein sequence: CASSGTGDTGE. The full CDR3 protein is CASSGTGDTGELFF.

Points on this clone: The missing CDR3 end, 3 residues past where the read stops, is filled in from the germline J gene. V usage is TRBV10-3 and J usage is TRBJ1-2; TRBD1 might be the D (6 bases). Germline V gives CDR1 ENHRY, CDR2 SYGVKD. The CDR3 sequence is 12 residues long. V lost 6 bases to trimming and J lost 4 bases, with 9 bases between them. CDR3 amino acids: CAISLDSYGYTF. The sequenced part of the CDR3 DNA is TGTGCCATCAGCCTGGACAGCTATGGC.

This clone shows up as medium-sized (0.01 to 0.1%) by frequency. The read ends 3 residues early relative to the CDR3; the germline J gene fills the gap. The chain joins TRBV7-3 to TRBJ2-3; 7 bases map to TRBD1. This CDR3 is built from 15 residues. Germline CDR1 and CDR2: SGHTA and FQGTGA. The V segment lost 5 bases and the J segment 4 bases; nucleotides outside the gene matches: 9. The CDR3 loop reads CASSLIGTAADTQYF. CDR3 DNA (partial): TGTGCCAGCAGCCTAATTGGGACAGCCGCAGATACG.

About this clone itself: The CDR3 extends 3 residues past the end of the read, so its final part is completed from the germline J gene. This chain links TRBV19 with TRBJ1-2; TRBD1 agrees at 9 bases. The CDR3 spans 14 residues. Germline V CDR1 and CDR2: LNHDA, SQIVND (reference sequence). The CDR3 here is CASSRRDRVYDYTF. Incomplete CDR3 DNA: TGTGCCAGTAGTAGACGGGACAGGGTCTACGAC.

As regards this clone: Read sequence stops 3 residues before the CDR3 end, and the germline J gene provides the missing end. Other nucleotide sequences from this sample produce the same CDR3. The V and J genes are TRBV7-9 and TRBJ2-1, with TRBD1 matching 8 bases. The CDR3 loop spans 15 amino acids. Germline trimming cut 0 bases from V and 3 bases from J; bases unmatched to any gene: 1. Germline V CDR1 and CDR2: SEHNR, FQNEAQ (reference sequence). The CDR3 DNA, read in part, is TGTGCCAGCAGCTTAGCCGGACAGGGCTACAATGAG. Encoded protein: CASSLAGQGYNE. Given in full, the CDR3 is CASSLAGQGYNEQFF. Supplemented by reference TRBV7-9 and TRBJ2-1, the full variable domain reads DTGVSQNPRHKITKRGQNVTFRCDPISEHNRLYWYRQTLGQGPEFLTYFQNEAQLEKSRLLSDRFSAERPKGSFSTLEIQRTEQGDSAMYLCASSLAGQGYNEQFFGPGTRLTVL.

Notes on this clone: The CDR3 goes on 3 residues after the read ends, and that part is filled in from the germline J gene. This sequence joins TRBV11-2 and TRBJ2-1, with 8 bases matching TRBD1. Per germline, CDR1 SGHAT and CDR2 FQNNGV. Losses at the gene ends were 4 bases for V and 7 bases for J; bases not matched to a gene: 3. The CDR3 has 13 residues. The part of the CDR3 DNA that was read is TGTGCCAGCAGCTGGACAGGGACGAATGAG. Its translation is CASSWTGTNE. From start to end, the CDR3 is CASSWTGTNEQFF. Drawing the rest from reference TRBV11-2 and TRBJ2-1, the complete variable domain is EAGVAQSPRYKIIEKRQSVAFWCNPISGHATLYWYQQILGQGPKLLIQFQNNGVVDDSQLPKDRFSAERLKGVDSTLKIQPAKLEDSAVYLCASSWTGTNEQFFGPGTRLTVL.

On this clone: The read ends 3 residues early relative to the CDR3; the germline J gene fills the gap. The rearrangement joins TRBV28 to TRBJ2-2, with a tentative D call TRBD1 (5 bases). The CDR3 has 14 amino acids. V dropped 2 bases and J dropped 1 base, with 5 bases sitting between them. The germline V gene has CDR1 MDHEN and CDR2 SYDVKM. Partial CDR3 DNA: TGTGCCAGCAGTTTAGGACAGAACACCGGGGAG. It yields the protein CASSLGQNTGE. The full CDR3 protein reads CASSLGQNTGELFF. The variable domain in full, with the rest retrieved from reference TRBV28 and TRBJ2-2, is DVKVTQSSRYLVKRTGEKVFLECVQDMDHENMFWYRQDPGLGLRLIYFSYDVKMKEKGDIPEGYSVSREKKERFSLILESASTNQTSMYLCASSLGQNTGELFFGEGSRLTVL.

This CDR3 is CASAFPDRPTGYTF. The DNA read from the CDR3 is TGCGCCAGCGCCTTTCCGGACAGGCCCACTGGC. This chain connects TRBV5-1 to TRBJ1-2, with TRBD1 matching 7 bases. The CDR3 end falls 3 residues outside the read, so it is completed with the germline J gene. CDR1 and CDR2 from the germline V gene are SGHRS and YFSETQ. V lost 7 bases to trimming and J lost 7 bases; unmatched junction nucleotides: 13. CDR3 length equals 14 residues.

A word on this clone: The observed sequence ends 3 residues before the CDR3 terminus, with the missing tail filled in from the germline J gene. V gene TRBV5-1 combines with J gene TRBJ2-2; D possibly corresponds to TRBD1 (6 bases). The germline CDR1 and CDR2 sequences are SGHRS and YFSETQ. The CDR3 has 17 amino acids. Trimming cost V 0 bases and J 5 bases, with 17 bases left between them. The CDR3 sequence: CASSLGTGFGGTGELFF. Incomplete CDR3 DNA: TGCGCCAGCAGCTTGGGAACAGGGTTCGGAGGAACCGGGGAG.

With respect to this clone: The observed sequence ends 3 residues before the CDR3 terminus, with the missing tail filled in from the germline J gene. The J gene is TRBJ2-7, the V gene TRBV10-1; TRBD1 agrees at 10 bases. This CDR3 is built from 16 residues. V trimming: 0 bases; J trimming: 3 bases; junction bases outside the gene matches: 5. The germline V gene encodes CDR1 WNHNN and CDR2 SYGVQD (reference sequence). The sequenced CDR3 bases are TGCGCCAGCAGTGAGTCGAGGACAGGGGGTATCTACGAG. Amino acid sequence: CASSESRTGGIYE. The whole CDR3 sequence reads CASSESRTGGIYEQYF.

A note on this clone: Read coverage stops 3 residues before the CDR3 terminus; the germline J gene supplies the remainder. This chain uses TRBV19 with TRBJ2-1, with a weak D call TRBD1 (6 bases). The germline V and J ends were trimmed by 6 bases and 0 bases, with 21 bases remaining between them. Germline V lookup: CDR1 LNHDA, CDR2 SQIVND (reference sequence). The CDR3 loop spans 18 amino acids. Here the CDR3 reads CASSRKRQVRSSYNEQFF. Incomplete CDR3 DNA: TGTGCCAGTAGCCGCAAACGACAGGTCCGCAGCTCCTACAATGAG.